This is a list of T cell receptor beta chains from one sample in a study of blood T cell repertoires in COVID-19. The data were produced by immunoSEQ multiplex PCR, yet TCRdb's version contains in-frame clones alone and is incomplete. The sample yields hundreds of thousands of clones, about 85% seen once. The sample taken for sequencing was peripheral blood. These TCRs come from a woman between 45 and 60 years old who had recovered from COVID-19. The CDR3 runs from the conserved cysteine through the conserved F or W. Fields, in order: D gene, CDR3 length, V gene, J gene, clone size, CDR3 protein, CDR3 DNA. D genes are given only for firm matches. Clone sizes are given selectively: once, few, many, or a class where the clone is expanded.

d_call: TRBD2; cdr3_length: 15; v_call: TRBV5-4; j_call: TRBJ2-7; clone_size: .; cdr3_aa: CASSLGLAGSYEQYF; cdr3_nt: TGTGCCAGCAGCTTGGGACTAGCGGGATCCTACGAGCAGTACTTC
d_call: .; cdr3_length: 12; v_call: TRBV12-1; j_call: TRBJ2-4; clone_size: once; cdr3_aa: CASSFSRDTSYF; cdr3_nt: TGTGCCAGCAGCTTTTCCCGGGACACGTCGTACTTC
d_call: .; cdr3_length: 14; v_call: TRBV3-1/TRBV3-2; j_call: TRBJ1-1; clone_size: .; cdr3_aa: CASSQYRLNTEAFF; cdr3_nt: TGTGCCAGCAGCCAATACAGGCTAAACACTGAAGCTTTCTTT
d_call: .; cdr3_length: 15; v_call: TRBV7-2; j_call: TRBJ1-5; clone_size: .; cdr3_aa: CASSLIPGANQPQHF; cdr3_nt: TGTGCCAGCAGCTTAATACCAGGGGCCAATCAGCCCCAGCATTTT
d_call: TRBD1; cdr3_length: 14; v_call: TRBV7-3; j_call: TRBJ1-1; clone_size: .; cdr3_aa: CASSQGGMNTEAFF; cdr3_nt: TGTGCCAGCAGCCAGGGGGGAATGAACACTGAAGCTTTCTTT
d_call: TRBD1; cdr3_length: 18; v_call: TRBV28; j_call: TRBJ1-6; clone_size: once; cdr3_aa: CASSFSDRGLAYNSPLHF; cdr3_nt: TGTGCCAGCAGTTTCTCCGACAGGGGGCTGGCCTATAATTCACCCCTCCACTTT
d_call: .; cdr3_length: 14; v_call: TRBV5-1; j_call: TRBJ2-5; clone_size: .; cdr3_aa: CASSYSGIQETQYF; cdr3_nt: TGCGCCAGCAGCTACAGCGGAATTCAAGAGACCCAGTACTTC
d_call: TRBD2; cdr3_length: 16; v_call: TRBV9; j_call: TRBJ2-7; clone_size: .; cdr3_aa: CASSVGLAESSYEQYF; cdr3_nt: TGTGCCAGCAGCGTGGGACTAGCGGAGAGCTCCTACGAGCAGTACTTC
d_call: .; cdr3_length: 18; v_call: TRBV30; j_call: TRBJ1-1; clone_size: .; cdr3_aa: CAWSGPSGGRPVNTEAFF; cdr3_nt: TGTGCCTGGAGCGGACCGTCTGGGGGCCGCCCAGTGAACACTGAAGCTTTCTTT
d_call: TRBD1; cdr3_length: 14; v_call: TRBV7-9; j_call: TRBJ1-1; clone_size: .; cdr3_aa: CASSPGQGNTEAFF; cdr3_nt: TGTGCCAGCAGCCCGGGACAGGGGAACACTGAAGCTTTCTTT
d_call: TRBD2; cdr3_length: 16; v_call: TRBV5-1; j_call: TRBJ2-5; clone_size: .; cdr3_aa: CASSRSSSGSAETQYF; cdr3_nt: TGCGCCAGCAGCCGATCATCTAGCGGGAGTGCAGAGACCCAGTACTTC
d_call: TRBD1; cdr3_length: 16; v_call: TRBV6-6; j_call: TRBJ1-5; clone_size: .; cdr3_aa: CASSPPRDRYNQPQHF; cdr3_nt: TGTGCCAGCAGTCCCCCCCGGGACAGGTACAATCAGCCCCAGCATTTT
d_call: .; cdr3_length: 15; v_call: TRBV7-9; j_call: TRBJ1-5; clone_size: .; cdr3_aa: CASSLSGEGNQPQHF; cdr3_nt: TGTGCCAGCAGCTTATCAGGGGAAGGCAATCAGCCCCAGCATTTT
d_call: .; cdr3_length: 14; v_call: TRBV5-4; j_call: TRBJ1-2; clone_size: .; cdr3_aa: CASSLQTNTYGYTF; cdr3_nt: TGTGCCAGCAGCTTGCAGACTAATACCTATGGCTACACCTTC
d_call: .; cdr3_length: 13; v_call: TRBV5-8; j_call: TRBJ2-3; clone_size: few; cdr3_aa: CASSLGGRNTQYF; cdr3_nt: TGTGCCAGCAGCTTGGGTGGGCGAAATACGCAGTATTTT
d_call: TRBD1; cdr3_length: 17; v_call: TRBV27; j_call: TRBJ1-6; clone_size: few; cdr3_aa: CASSFREGQGYNSPLHF; cdr3_nt: TGTGCCAGCAGCTTCCGGGAGGGACAGGGCTATAATTCACCCCTCCACTTT
d_call: TRBD1; cdr3_length: 12; v_call: TRBV9; j_call: TRBJ1-1; clone_size: .; cdr3_aa: CASGGQGVRAFF; cdr3_nt: TGTGCCAGCGGCGGACAGGGGGTCAGAGCTTTCTTT
d_call: .; cdr3_length: 15; v_call: TRBV9; j_call: TRBJ1-1; clone_size: .; cdr3_aa: CASSAGDRMNTEAFF; cdr3_nt: TGTGCCAGCAGCGCAGGAGACAGAATGAACACTGAAGCTTTCTTT
d_call: TRBD2; cdr3_length: 15; v_call: TRBV5-1; j_call: TRBJ2-7; clone_size: .; cdr3_aa: CASSRVGGEGSEQYF; cdr3_nt: TGCGCCAGCAGCCGTGTCGGAGGGGAGGGGAGCGAGCAGTACTTC
d_call: TRBD1; cdr3_length: 13; v_call: TRBV30; j_call: TRBJ1-1; clone_size: .; cdr3_aa: CAWGQGRNTEAFF; cdr3_nt: TGTGCCTGGGGACAGGGGAGGAACACTGAAGCTTTCTTT
d_call: TRBD1; cdr3_length: 16; v_call: TRBV5-4; j_call: TRBJ2-2; clone_size: once; cdr3_aa: CASSRPGTVGSGELFF; cdr3_nt: TGTGCCAGCAGCCGCCCCGGGACAGTGGGATCGGGAGAGCTGTTTTTT
d_call: .; cdr3_length: 13; v_call: TRBV12-3/TRBV12-4; j_call: TRBJ2-7; clone_size: .; cdr3_aa: CASSFAAYSEQYF; cdr3_nt: TGTGCCAGCAGTTTCGCGGCGTATTCCGAGCAGTACTTC
d_call: TRBD2; cdr3_length: 19; v_call: TRBV7-2; j_call: TRBJ2-2; clone_size: .; cdr3_aa: CASSLFWPGLAGYTGELFF; cdr3_nt: TGTGCCAGCAGCTTATTCTGGCCGGGACTAGCGGGATACACCGGGGAGCTGTTTTTT
d_call: .; cdr3_length: 12; v_call: TRBV10-3; j_call: TRBJ2-4; clone_size: .; cdr3_aa: CAISEIRNIQYF; cdr3_nt: TGTGCCATCTCGGAGATCAGAAACATTCAGTACTTC
d_call: .; cdr3_length: 14; v_call: TRBV30; j_call: TRBJ1-2; clone_size: .; cdr3_aa: CAWRLNPPGNGYTF; cdr3_nt: TGTGCCTGGAGGTTGAATCCTCCGGGTAATGGCTACACCTTC
d_call: .; cdr3_length: 15; v_call: TRBV6-4; j_call: TRBJ1-6; clone_size: .; cdr3_aa: CASSEQGIANSPLHF; cdr3_nt: TGTGCCAGCAGCGAGCAGGGTATTGCGAATTCACCCCTCCACTTT
d_call: .; cdr3_length: 16; v_call: TRBV11-2; j_call: TRBJ2-1; clone_size: .; cdr3_aa: CASSLEGGWGGNEQFF; cdr3_nt: TGTGCCAGCAGCTTAGAAGGGGGATGGGGAGGGAATGAGCAGTTCTTC
d_call: .; cdr3_length: 11; v_call: TRBV20-1; j_call: TRBJ1-2; clone_size: .; cdr3_aa: CSARQGYGYTF; cdr3_nt: TGCAGTGCTAGACAGGGGTATGGCTACACCTTC
d_call: TRBD2; cdr3_length: 16; v_call: TRBV7-9; j_call: TRBJ2-1; clone_size: .; cdr3_aa: CASSLGERGDYNEQFF; cdr3_nt: TGTGCCAGCAGCTTAGGTGAGCGGGGGGACTACAATGAGCAGTTCTTC
d_call: .; cdr3_length: 13; v_call: TRBV3-1/TRBV3-2; j_call: TRBJ1-1; clone_size: few; cdr3_aa: CASSQGAGTEAFF; cdr3_nt: TGTGCCAGCAGCCAGGGGGCGGGTACTGAAGCTTTCTTT
d_call: .; cdr3_length: 17; v_call: TRBV9; j_call: TRBJ2-5; clone_size: once; cdr3_aa: CASSVGAAGPMGETQYF; cdr3_nt: TGTGCCAGCAGCGTAGGGGCGGCAGGGCCTATGGGAGAGACCCAGTACTTC
d_call: .; cdr3_length: 17; v_call: TRBV4-2; j_call: TRBJ1-3; clone_size: .; cdr3_aa: CASSQDLGSGSGNTIYF; cdr3_nt: TGTGCCAGCAGCCAAGATCTGGGCTCCGGCTCTGGAAACACCATATATTTT
d_call: .; cdr3_length: 15; v_call: TRBV2; j_call: TRBJ2-5; clone_size: once; cdr3_aa: CASRPGSFAQETQYF; cdr3_nt: TGTGCCAGCAGGCCGGGTTCCTTCGCGCAAGAGACCCAGTACTTC
d_call: TRBD1; cdr3_length: 13; v_call: TRBV10-3; j_call: TRBJ2-7; clone_size: .; cdr3_aa: CAISDGTGYEQYF; cdr3_nt: TGTGCCATCAGCGATGGGACAGGCTACGAGCAGTACTTC
d_call: TRBD2; cdr3_length: 15; v_call: TRBV11-2; j_call: TRBJ2-5; clone_size: .; cdr3_aa: CASSSRLAGGETQYF; cdr3_nt: TGTGCCAGCAGCTCAAGACTAGCGGGGGGGGAGACCCAGTACTTC
d_call: TRBD1; cdr3_length: 15; v_call: TRBV28; j_call: TRBJ2-7; clone_size: .; cdr3_aa: CASSLMGQGFHEQYF; cdr3_nt: TGTGCCAGCAGTTTAATGGGACAGGGGTTCCACGAGCAGTACTTC
d_call: .; cdr3_length: 14; v_call: TRBV7-8; j_call: TRBJ2-2; clone_size: .; cdr3_aa: CASSLGLNTGELFF; cdr3_nt: TGTGCCAGCAGCCTCGGACTGAACACCGGGGAGCTGTTTTTT
d_call: .; cdr3_length: 15; v_call: TRBV28; j_call: TRBJ1-2; clone_size: .; cdr3_aa: CASSLDGQLFGGYTF; cdr3_nt: TGTGCCAGCAGTTTAGACGGACAGCTATTCGGTGGCTACACCTTC
d_call: .; cdr3_length: 13; v_call: TRBV25-1; j_call: TRBJ1-2; clone_size: .; cdr3_aa: CASSEQANYGYTF; cdr3_nt: TGTGCCAGCAGTGAACAGGCTAACTATGGCTACACCTTC
d_call: TRBD2; cdr3_length: 16; v_call: TRBV15; j_call: TRBJ2-1; clone_size: few; cdr3_aa: CATSRDLGGRANEQFF; cdr3_nt: TGTGCCACCAGCAGAGATCTGGGCGGGAGAGCAAATGAGCAGTTCTTC
d_call: .; cdr3_length: 15; v_call: TRBV6-5; j_call: TRBJ2-7; clone_size: .; cdr3_aa: CASRPFSGSSYEQYF; cdr3_nt: TGTGCCAGCAGGCCGTTCTCGGGGTCCTCCTACGAGCAGTACTTC
d_call: TRBD2; cdr3_length: 13; v_call: TRBV11-2; j_call: TRBJ2-1; clone_size: many; cdr3_aa: CASSFIAGGQEFF; cdr3_nt: TGTGCCAGCAGCTTTATAGCGGGGGGGCAGGAGTTCTTC
d_call: TRBD2; cdr3_length: 16; v_call: TRBV5-4; j_call: TRBJ2-5; clone_size: .; cdr3_aa: CASSPLSGAIQETQYF; cdr3_nt: TGTGCCAGCAGCCCCCTTAGCGGGGCCATCCAAGAGACCCAGTACTTC
d_call: .; cdr3_length: 13; v_call: TRBV5-4; j_call: TRBJ1-2; clone_size: .; cdr3_aa: CASSYLEGSGYTF; cdr3_nt: TGTGCCAGCAGTTATCTAGAGGGTAGTGGCTACACCTTC
d_call: TRBD1; cdr3_length: 12; v_call: TRBV30; j_call: TRBJ1-3; clone_size: .; cdr3_aa: CAWGQGGNTIYF; cdr3_nt: TGTGCCTGGGGACAGGGCGGAAACACCATATATTTT
d_call: .; cdr3_length: 15; v_call: TRBV7-8; j_call: TRBJ1-3; clone_size: .; cdr3_aa: CASSGDPGAGNTIYF; cdr3_nt: TGTGCCAGCAGCGGAGACCCAGGGGCTGGAAACACCATATATTTT
d_call: .; cdr3_length: 16; v_call: TRBV7-2; j_call: TRBJ1-5; clone_size: .; cdr3_aa: CASSLRSGLSNQPQHF; cdr3_nt: TGTGCCAGCAGCTTACGTTCGGGACTTAGCAATCAGCCCCAGCATTTT
d_call: .; cdr3_length: 15; v_call: TRBV9; j_call: TRBJ1-4; clone_size: .; cdr3_aa: CASSDEGREARKLFF; cdr3_nt: TGTGCCAGCAGTGACGAAGGGAGAGAGGCGAGAAAACTGTTTTTT